The rows below give T cell receptor beta chains drawn from one sample of a study of T cell repertoires in cytomegalovirus infection. One entry per CDR3 protein, called by TCRdb with MiXCR from the reads. This sample has about 160,000 distinct CDR3 sequences, with 15% to 20% found just once. Sequenced material: CD8+ T cells from PBMCs. Receptors originate from a human donor in good health (CMV status not recorded). Some clones in this sample may be carry-over from other donors' samples. Each CDR3 is given with its conserved first and last residue. D genes are given only for firm matches. The size field is filled for only some rows; it gives once, few, many or a size class.

V,D,length,size,J,CDR3,DNA
TRBV7-2,NA,15,NA,TRBJ2-3,CASSLDVRSTDTQYF,TGTGCCAGCAGCTTAGATGTCCGTAGCACAGATACGCAGTATTTT
TRBV4-1,NA,15,NA,TRBJ2-5,CASSQDRSIQETQYF,TGCGCCAGCAGCCAAGATAGAAGTATTCAAGAGACCCAGTACTTC
TRBV27,TRBD2,17,few,TRBJ2-3,CASRPKEAGGPTDTQYF,TGTGCCAGCAGGCCCAAGGAAGCGGGAGGGCCTACAGATACGCAGTATTTT
TRBV2,NA,14,NA,TRBJ2-3,CASSVGRSTDTQYF,TGTGCCAGCAGTGTCGGCAGGTCTACAGATACGCAGTATTTT
TRBV9,TRBD2,14,NA,TRBJ2-7,CASSLGGPPYEQYF,TGTGCCAGCAGCCTGGGAGGGCCTCCCTACGAGCAGTACTTC
TRBV29-1,NA,12,NA,TRBJ2-7,CSVEKGAYEQYF,TGCAGCGTTGAAAAGGGGGCCTACGAGCAGTACTTC
TRBV20-1,NA,15,NA,TRBJ2-7,CSARDLEMGSYEQYF,TGCAGTGCTAGAGATTTGGAAATGGGGTCCTACGAGCAGTACTTC
TRBV7-9,NA,16,few,TRBJ2-2,CASSLRSAPNTGELFF,TGTGCCAGCAGCTTACGCTCGGCCCCGAACACCGGGGAGCTGTTTTTT
TRBV7-8,TRBD1,14,few,TRBJ1-1,CASSLRQGGTEAFF,TGTGCCAGCAGCCTTCGACAGGGCGGAACTGAAGCTTTCTTT
TRBV6-6,NA,12,NA,TRBJ2-6,CAAGDGANVLTF,TGTGCCGCCGGGGATGGGGCCAACGTCCTGACTTTC
TRBV7-8,NA,16,NA,TRBJ2-3,CASSIRARLTQITQYF,TGTGCCAGCAGCATTAGAGCTCGGCTAACACAGATAACGCAGTATTTT
TRBV6-6,NA,12,few,TRBJ2-1,CASSARQLEQFF,TGTGCCAGCAGTGCGCGACAGCTTGAGCAGTTCTTC
TRBV12-3/TRBV12-4,NA,15,few,TRBJ1-2,CASSIRRESFYGYTF,TGTGCCAGCAGTATAAGGCGGGAGTCTTTCTATGGCTACACCTTC
TRBV14,TRBD1,19,NA,TRBJ2-1,CASSHSAPRQGVRESEQFF,TGTGCCAGCAGCCACTCCGCACCTAGACAGGGGGTGAGGGAGTCTGAGCAGTTCTTC
TRBV7-9,NA,12,NA,TRBJ1-4,CASSSPREKLFF,TGTGCCAGCAGCTCGCCTAGGGAGAAACTGTTTTTT
TRBV15,TRBD2,15,NA,TRBJ2-3,CATSTSSGRPDTQYF,TGTGCCACCAGCACCTCTAGCGGGAGGCCAGATACGCAGTATTTT
TRBV6-2/TRBV6-3,TRBD1,17,many,TRBJ1-5,CASSYRWGQGAGQPQHF,TGTGCCAGCAGTTACCGATGGGGACAGGGGGCGGGACAGCCCCAGCATTTT
TRBV7-9,TRBD1,14,few,TRBJ1-2,CASSSRDRRYGYTF,TGTGCCAGCAGCTCCCGGGACAGACGCTATGGCTACACCTTC
TRBV7-8,TRBD2,15,few,TRBJ2-5,CASSLKRGGGETQYF,TGTGCCAGCAGCTTAAAGCGGGGGGGTGGGGAGACCCAGTACTTC
TRBV30,NA,14,NA,TRBJ1-3,CAWSVTASGNTIYF,TGTGCCTGGAGTGTGACAGCTTCTGGAAACACCATATATTTT
TRBV29-1,NA,13,NA,TRBJ2-7,CSVVGGTAYEQYF,TGCAGCGTTGTGGGTGGGACTGCCTACGAGCAGTACTTC
TRBV12-3/TRBV12-4,NA,13,few,TRBJ2-7,CASTQSGFYEQYF,TGTGCCAGCACGCAGTCCGGTTTCTACGAGCAGTACTTC
TRBV7-3,TRBD1,20,few,TRBJ2-6,CASSLRAKGQAVSGANVLTF,TGTGCCAGCAGCTTACGGGCAAAAGGACAGGCAGTCTCTGGGGCCAACGTCCTGACTTTC
TRBV7-9,NA,14,NA,TRBJ1-1,CASSWATGPPEAFF,TGTGCCAGCAGCTGGGCAACAGGACCCCCTGAAGCTTTCTTT
TRBV24-1,NA,14,NA,TRBJ1-2,CATSDEENNYGYTF,TGTGCCACCAGTGATGAAGAGAACAACTATGGCTACACCTTC
TRBV6-2/TRBV6-3,NA,11,NA,TRBJ2-7,CASGMRGEQYF,TGTGCCAGCGGGATGCGCGGCGAGCAGTACTTC
TRBV7-8,NA,17,NA,TRBJ1-1,CASSPEGLGLMNTEAFF,TGTGCCAGCAGCCCCGAGGGGTTGGGCCTCATGAACACTGAAGCTTTCTTT
TRBV28,TRBD1,12,NA,TRBJ1-1,CASSFGQGEAFF,TGTGCCAGCAGTTTTGGACAGGGTGAAGCTTTCTTT
TRBV7-6,NA,13,few,TRBJ2-2,CASSLLRAGELFF,TGTGCCAGCAGCTTATTGCGAGCCGGGGAGCTGTTTTTT
TRBV6-1,NA,15,NA,TRBJ1-5,CASTPPGSGSQPQHF,TGTGCCAGCACTCCCCCCGGCTCCGGGAGTCAGCCCCAGCATTTT
TRBV10-3,NA,15,once,TRBJ2-7,CAISESGQGPYEQYF,TGTGCCATCAGTGAGTCCGGGCAGGGGCCCTACGAGCAGTACTTC
TRBV4-1,TRBD2,18,few,TRBJ2-1,CASSQDGTSGGAYNEQFF,TGCGCCAGCAGCCAAGACGGGACTAGCGGGGGGGCCTACAATGAGCAGTTCTTC
TRBV9,TRBD2,17,NA,TRBJ2-2,CASSVGTSGGYTGELFF,TGTGCCAGCAGCGTTGGAACTAGCGGGGGTTACACCGGGGAGCTGTTTTTT
TRBV6-5,NA,15,few,TRBJ1-1,CASSYSPVMNTEAFF,TGTGCCAGCAGTTACTCGCCGGTTATGAACACTGAAGCTTTCTTT
TRBV6-1,NA,15,NA,TRBJ2-7,CASSYETASSYEQYF,TGTGCCAGCAGTTACGAGACAGCGTCCTCCTACGAGCAGTACTTC
TRBV6-5,TRBD2,15,few,TRBJ2-5,CASSYGGGETETQYF,TGTGCCAGCAGTTACGGGGGAGGGGAGACAGAGACCCAGTACTTC